This T cell receptor beta chain originates from a study of vaccination and CD4 T cells after COVID-19. By share, this clonotype counts as large (0.1 to 1%). What it binds is unknown. Described treatment: roughly 11-day PBMC culture with coronavirus spike peptide pools or control peptides (ViraFEST assay). V shed 8 bases and J shed 0 bases, with 8 bases lying between them. This CDR3 has 13 amino acids. Germline CDR1 and CDR2: SNHLY and FYNNEI. The Oncomine TCR Beta short-read assay was what sequenced the DNA obtained from cultured CD4+ T cells. TCRdb reanalysed the PCR reads using MiXCR and keeps one entry per CDR3 protein. The table includes 10,000 or so distinct CDR3 sequences, 58% detected once.

The sequence derives from a human donor who had recovered from COVID-19. The sequenced sample was CD4+ T cells from blood, cultured in vitro. The V call is TRBV2, the J call TRBJ2-4; D ambiguous. The CDR3 sequence: CASDSQAKNIQYF. CDR3 DNA sequence: TGTGCCAGCGATTCCCAAGCCAAAAACATTCAGTACTTC.